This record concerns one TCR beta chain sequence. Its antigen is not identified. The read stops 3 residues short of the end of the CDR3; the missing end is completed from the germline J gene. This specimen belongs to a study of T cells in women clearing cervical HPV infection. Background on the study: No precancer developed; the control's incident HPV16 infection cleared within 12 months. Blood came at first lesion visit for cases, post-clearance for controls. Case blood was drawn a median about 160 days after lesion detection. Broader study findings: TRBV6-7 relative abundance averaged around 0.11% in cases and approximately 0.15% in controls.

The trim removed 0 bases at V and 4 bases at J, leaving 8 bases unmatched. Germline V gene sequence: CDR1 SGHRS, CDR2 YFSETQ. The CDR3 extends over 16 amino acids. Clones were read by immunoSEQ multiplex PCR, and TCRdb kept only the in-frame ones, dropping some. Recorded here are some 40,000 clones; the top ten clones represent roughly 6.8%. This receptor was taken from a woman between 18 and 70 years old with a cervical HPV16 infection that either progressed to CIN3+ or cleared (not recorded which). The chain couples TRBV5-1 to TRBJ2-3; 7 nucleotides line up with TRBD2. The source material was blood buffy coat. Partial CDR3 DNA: TGCGCCAGCAGCTTGGGGACTAGTGAAGTAGCAGATACG. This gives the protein CASSLGTSEVADT. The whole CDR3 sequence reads CASSLGTSEVADTQYF.